This T cell receptor (beta chain) was retrieved from a study of blood T cell repertoires in COVID-19 (dated by TCRdb to the early 2020s). Regarding the complete study: The collaborator samples originated in the United States, Italy and Spain and spanned the acute and convalescent phases of COVID-19. Nearly every sample came with metadata listing a de-identified subject ID, COVID-19 status, age in years and sex. Where available, HLA class I and class II types were taken from metadata supplied by the sample provider and were not determined by assay-based typing. The material from the prospective study consisted of cDNA or gDNA derived from T cells, B-cell-depleted T cells, or PBMCs. The repertoires were made available in a free public database intended to serve as a resource for research on the immune response to SARS-CoV-2. Samples came from the ongoing ImmuneRACE study (first 160 participants) plus 1,254 subjects from 6 global collaborators. Deeply sampled blood TCRbeta repertoires from subjects exposed to, actively infected with, or recovered from COVID-19 were included in the dataset.

The full study reports these points: How much clinical and demographic metadata was included differed by source and by participant, and the metadata was provided uncurated.

Concerning this clone itself: Its specific antigen is unknown. Base qualities were left out, and no much larger clone turns up one base away.

TCRbeta CDR3 regions were amplified from genomic DNA by means of the immunoSEQ Assay, a bias-controlled multiplex PCR. Per the original workflow: The number of nucleated cells in each sample was estimated by amplification of reference gene primers within the assay. Sequence reads were collapsed and filtered to measure the absolute abundance of every unique TCRbeta CDR3 rearrangement. For each sample, productive Simpson clonality was calculated by taking the square root of Simpson's diversity index across productive rearrangements. In its TCRdb copy, this immuneACCESS table keeps in-frame sequences only and misses some clones. Where compared with another copy, unresolved V genes explain less than half of these, and the others have no known cause. The DNA was the basis for D and trimming; V, J and clone size are from that table. The sample table holds fewer than 250,000 clones, of which about four fifths were seen once. The ten largest clones represent roughly 12% of the sample.

Collaborating institutions collected whole blood in K2EDTA tubes following their own protocols. For TCRbeta analysis, collaborators shipped samples in one of three forms: frozen whole blood, isolated PBMCs, or DNA extracted from either of those sample types. Specimen: peripheral blood. This receptor was taken from a woman in her 40s with acute or convalescent COVID-19.

The CDR3 has the sequence CAWIGSGAKAYGYTF. Read as DNA, the sequence is TGTGCCTGGATCGGGTCGGGTGCAAAAGCTTATGGCTACACCTTC. The chain is made from TRBV30 and TRBJ1-2, with the D gene not clear enough to name. The CDR3 runs 15 residues from the cysteine to the phenylalanine. The only DNA kept is the CDR3, 45 bases in frame from the first base. Based on the germline V gene (reference sequence), the CDR1 and CDR2 sequences are GTSNPN and SVGIG. V drops 4 bases and J drops 5 bases, leaving 20 bases in between.